A selection of T cell receptor beta chains follows, all from one sample in a study of early T cells in non-severe SARS-CoV-2 infection. TCRdb passed the 5' RACE reads through MiXCR, listing each CDR3 protein once. The sample comprises some 40,000 distinct CDR3 sequences, around 6% of which are singletons, and roughly 4% rests with the top ten. Sequenced material: whole blood, taken at baseline. These receptors were taken from an adult who was a healthcare worker with PCR-confirmed SARS-CoV-2 infection or an uninfected control (not recorded which). Both conserved end residues are part of each CDR3. The D gene is left open where the match is weak. Some rows mark clone size as missing; the rest say once, few, many or name a class of expanded clone.

j_call d_call clone_size v_call cdr3_aa cdr3_nt
TRBJ2-1 TRBD2 medium-sized TRBV27 CASSTPSGSSYNEQFF TGTGCCAGCAGTACACCTAGCGGGAGCTCCTACAATGAGCAGTTCTTC
TRBJ2-3 TRBD1 few TRBV9 CASSGNRGRPTDTQYF TGTGCCAGCAGCGGCAACAGGGGGCGCCCCACAGATACGCAGTATTTT
TRBJ2-5 . few TRBV7-8 CASSPGVADGKTQYF TGTGCCAGCAGCCCGGGGGTCGCCGACGGAAAGACCCAGTACTTC
TRBJ2-1 . . TRBV9 CASSARSGVNEQFF TGTGCCAGCAGCGCGAGGTCCGGGGTGAATGAGCAGTTCTTC
TRBJ2-3 TRBD2 many TRBV29-1 CSAAGGTDTQYF TGCAGCGCCGCGGGGGGCACAGATACGCAGTATTTT
TRBJ2-1 . many TRBV7-9 CASSTGTLYNEQFF TGTGCCAGCAGCACCGGGACACTGTACAATGAGCAGTTCTTC
TRBJ2-7 TRBD2 once TRBV12-5 CASGPLAGERRYEQYF TGTGCTAGTGGTCCACTAGCGGGAGAGCGCAGATACGAGCAGTACTTC
TRBJ1-4 . many TRBV5-1 CASSHPDSTNEKLFF TGCGCCAGCAGCCACCCGGACAGCACTAATGAAAAACTGTTTTTT
TRBJ1-4 . many TRBV5-1 CASSYRARNEKLFF TGCGCCAGCAGCTACCGGGCCCGAAATGAAAAACTGTTTTTT
TRBJ1-5 TRBD1 many TRBV10-2 CASSESGDRRMPQHF TGCGCCAGCAGTGAGTCCGGGGACAGGCGAATGCCCCAGCATTTT
TRBJ2-7 . many TRBV20-1 CSARDPMGPYEQYF TGCAGTGCTAGAGATCCCATGGGGCCCTACGAGCAGTACTTC
TRBJ2-5 . many TRBV6-6 CASSYSGEWIGETQYF TGTGCCAGCAGTTACTCGGGGGAGTGGATAGGAGAGACCCAGTACTTC
TRBJ2-7 . many TRBV7-9 CASSSDDYEQYF TGTGCCAGCAGCTCCGACGACTACGAGCAGTACTTC